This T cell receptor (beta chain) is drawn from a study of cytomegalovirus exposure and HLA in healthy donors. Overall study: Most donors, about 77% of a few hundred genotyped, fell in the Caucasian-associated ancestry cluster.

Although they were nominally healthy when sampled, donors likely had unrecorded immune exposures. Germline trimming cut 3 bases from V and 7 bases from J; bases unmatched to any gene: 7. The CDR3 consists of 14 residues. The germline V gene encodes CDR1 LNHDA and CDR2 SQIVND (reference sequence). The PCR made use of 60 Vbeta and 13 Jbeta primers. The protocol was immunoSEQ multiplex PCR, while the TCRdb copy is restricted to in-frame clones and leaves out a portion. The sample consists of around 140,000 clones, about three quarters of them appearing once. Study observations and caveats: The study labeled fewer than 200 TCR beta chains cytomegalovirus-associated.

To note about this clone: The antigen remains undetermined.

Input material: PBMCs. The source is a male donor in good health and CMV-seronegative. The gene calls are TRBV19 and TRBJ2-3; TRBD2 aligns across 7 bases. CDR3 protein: CASSISAGRYTQYF. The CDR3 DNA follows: TGTGCCAGTAGTATTTCAGCGGGGCGCTATACGCAGTATTTT.